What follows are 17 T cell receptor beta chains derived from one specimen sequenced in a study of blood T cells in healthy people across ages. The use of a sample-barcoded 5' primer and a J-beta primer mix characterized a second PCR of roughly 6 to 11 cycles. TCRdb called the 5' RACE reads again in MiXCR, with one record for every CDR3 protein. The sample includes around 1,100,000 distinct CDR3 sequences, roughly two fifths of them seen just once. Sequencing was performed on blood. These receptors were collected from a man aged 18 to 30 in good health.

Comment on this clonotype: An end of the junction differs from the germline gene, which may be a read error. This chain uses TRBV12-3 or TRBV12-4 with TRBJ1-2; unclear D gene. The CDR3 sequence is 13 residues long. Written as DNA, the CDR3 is TGTGCCAGCAGTTTATCGCCGAACTGTGGCTACACCTTC. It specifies CASSLSPNCGYTF.

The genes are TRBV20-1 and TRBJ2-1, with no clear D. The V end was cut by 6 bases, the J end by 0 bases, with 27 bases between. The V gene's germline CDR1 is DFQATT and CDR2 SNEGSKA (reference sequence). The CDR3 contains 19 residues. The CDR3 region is CSATPMAGQPRSSYNEQFF. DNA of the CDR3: TGCAGTGCCACACCCATGGCAGGCCAACCTCGAAGCTCCTACAATGAGCAGTTCTTC.

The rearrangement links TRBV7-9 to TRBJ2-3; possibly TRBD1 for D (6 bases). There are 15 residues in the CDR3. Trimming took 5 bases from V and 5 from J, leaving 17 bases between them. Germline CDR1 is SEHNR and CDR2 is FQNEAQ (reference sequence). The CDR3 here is CASSPRDTREDTQYF. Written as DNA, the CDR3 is TGTGCCAGCAGCCCGAGGGACACCCGCGAAGATACGCAGTATTTT.

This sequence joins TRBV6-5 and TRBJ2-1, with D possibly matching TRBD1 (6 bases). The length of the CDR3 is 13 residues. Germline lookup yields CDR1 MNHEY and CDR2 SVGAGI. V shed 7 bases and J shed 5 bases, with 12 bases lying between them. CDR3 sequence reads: CASKSRTDNEQFF. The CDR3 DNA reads TGTGCCAGCAAAAGTAGGACAGACAATGAGCAGTTCTTC.

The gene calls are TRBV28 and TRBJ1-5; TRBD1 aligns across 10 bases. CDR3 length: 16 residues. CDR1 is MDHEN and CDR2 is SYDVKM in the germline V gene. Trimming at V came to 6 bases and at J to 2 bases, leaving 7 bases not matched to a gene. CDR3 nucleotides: TGTGCCAGCAGCCCGACAGGGGGCGCGGGCAATCAGCCCCAGCATTTT. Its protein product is CASSPTGGAGNQPQHF.

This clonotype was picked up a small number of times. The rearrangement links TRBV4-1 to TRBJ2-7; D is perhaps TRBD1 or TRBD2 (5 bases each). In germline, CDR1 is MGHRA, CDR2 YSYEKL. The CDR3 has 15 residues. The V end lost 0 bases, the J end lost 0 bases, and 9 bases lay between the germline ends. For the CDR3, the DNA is TGCGCCAGCAGCCAAGATCGGGACGGCTCCTACGAGCAGTACTTC. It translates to CASSQDRDGSYEQYF.

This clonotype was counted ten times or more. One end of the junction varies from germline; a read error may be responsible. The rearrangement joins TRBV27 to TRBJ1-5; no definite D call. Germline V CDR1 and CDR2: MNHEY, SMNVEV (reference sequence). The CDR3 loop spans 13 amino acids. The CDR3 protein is CASSLADNQPQHF. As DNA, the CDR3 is TGCGCCAGCAGCTTGGCAGATAATCAGCCCCAGCATTTT.

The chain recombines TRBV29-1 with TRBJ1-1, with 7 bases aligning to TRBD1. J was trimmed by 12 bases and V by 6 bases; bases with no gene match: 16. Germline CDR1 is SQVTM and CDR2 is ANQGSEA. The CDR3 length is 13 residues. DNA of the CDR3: TGCAGCGTGAATTCCGGGGACAGAGGGGGATCTTTCTTT. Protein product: CSVNSGDRGGSFF.

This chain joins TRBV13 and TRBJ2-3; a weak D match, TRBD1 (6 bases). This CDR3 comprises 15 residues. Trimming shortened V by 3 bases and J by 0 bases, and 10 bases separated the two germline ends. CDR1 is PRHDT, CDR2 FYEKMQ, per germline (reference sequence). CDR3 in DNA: TGTGCCAGCAGCTTTCAGGGGTTCAGCACAGATACGCAGTATTTT. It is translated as CASSFQGFSTDTQYF.

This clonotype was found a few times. This chain's CDR3 is CASSLEIAGGLGNEQFF. In DNA, the CDR3 is TGTGCCAGCAGCTTGGAAATAGCGGGGGGCCTGGGGAATGAGCAGTTCTTC. This chain joins TRBV5-5 and TRBJ2-1; the match to TRBD2 covers 10 bases. Per germline, CDR1 SGHKS and CDR2 YYEKEE (reference sequence). Trimming took 0 bases from V and 7 from J; bases not matched to a gene: 10. The CDR3 runs to 17 residues.

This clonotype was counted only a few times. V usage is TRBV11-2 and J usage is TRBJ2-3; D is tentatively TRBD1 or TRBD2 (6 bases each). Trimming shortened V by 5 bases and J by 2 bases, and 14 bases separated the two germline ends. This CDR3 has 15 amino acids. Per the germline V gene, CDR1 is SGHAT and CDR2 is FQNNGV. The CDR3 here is CASSTPRGVTDTQYF. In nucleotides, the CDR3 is TGTGCCAGCAGCACCCCAAGGGGGGTCACAGATACGCAGTATTTT. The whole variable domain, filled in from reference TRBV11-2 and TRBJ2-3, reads EAGVAQSPRYKIIEKRQSVAFWCNPISGHATLYWYQQILGQGPKLLIQFQNNGVVDDSQLPKDRFSAERLKGVDSTLKIQPAKLEDSAVYLCASSTPRGVTDTQYFGPGTRLTVL.

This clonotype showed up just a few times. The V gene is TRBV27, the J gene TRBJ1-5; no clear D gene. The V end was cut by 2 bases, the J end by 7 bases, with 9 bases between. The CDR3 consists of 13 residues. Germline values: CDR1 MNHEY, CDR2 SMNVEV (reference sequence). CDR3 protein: CASSLGTRQPQHF. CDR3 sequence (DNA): TGTGCCAGCAGTTTAGGCACACGCCAGCCCCAGCATTTT.

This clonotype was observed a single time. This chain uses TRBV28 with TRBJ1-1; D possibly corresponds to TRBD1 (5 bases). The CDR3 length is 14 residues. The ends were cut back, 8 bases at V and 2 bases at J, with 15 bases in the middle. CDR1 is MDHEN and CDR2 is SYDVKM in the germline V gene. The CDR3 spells CASCMGTFNTEAFF. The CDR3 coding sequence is TGTGCCAGCTGTATGGGGACGTTCAACACTGAAGCTTTCTTT.

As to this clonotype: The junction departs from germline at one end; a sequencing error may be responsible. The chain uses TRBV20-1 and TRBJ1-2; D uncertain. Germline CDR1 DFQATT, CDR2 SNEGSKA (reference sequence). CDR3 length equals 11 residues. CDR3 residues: CSARADHGYTF. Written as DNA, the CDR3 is TGCAGCGCTAGAGCAGATCATGGCTACACCTTC.

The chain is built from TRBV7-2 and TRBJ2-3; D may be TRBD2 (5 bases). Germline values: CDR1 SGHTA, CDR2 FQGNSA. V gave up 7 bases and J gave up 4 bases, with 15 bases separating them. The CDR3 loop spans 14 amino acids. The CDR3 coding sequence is TGTGCCAGCAAGAAGACACCAGCGGCAGATACGCAGTATTTT. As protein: CASKKTPAADTQYF.

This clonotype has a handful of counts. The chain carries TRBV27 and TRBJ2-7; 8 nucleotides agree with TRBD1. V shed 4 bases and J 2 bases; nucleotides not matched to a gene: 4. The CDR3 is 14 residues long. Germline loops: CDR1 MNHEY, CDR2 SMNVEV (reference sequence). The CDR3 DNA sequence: TGTGCCAGCAGTTCGTTCAGGGGGCCCTACGAGCAGTACTTC. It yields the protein CASSSFRGPYEQYF.

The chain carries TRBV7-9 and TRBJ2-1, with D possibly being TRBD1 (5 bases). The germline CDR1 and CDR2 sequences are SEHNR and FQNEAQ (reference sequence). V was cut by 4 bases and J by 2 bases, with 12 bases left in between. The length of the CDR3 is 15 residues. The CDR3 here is CASSWSRATYNEQFF. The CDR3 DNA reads TGTGCCAGCAGCTGGAGCAGGGCGACCTACAATGAGCAGTTCTTC.